The 22 T cell receptor beta chains below come from one sample, sequenced in a study of blood T cell repertoires in COVID-19. The data were produced by immunoSEQ multiplex PCR, yet TCRdb's version contains in-frame clones alone and is incomplete. The repertoire holds about 370,000 clones, 80% to 90% seen once, with approximately 3% in the top ten. The sequencing input was peripheral blood. These receptors originate from a woman aged 30 to 39 with COVID-19, enrolled during active disease.

V usage is TRBV5-1 and J usage is TRBJ2-4, with D perhaps TRBD2 (5 bases). Looked up from germline, CDR1 is SGHRS and CDR2 is YFSETQ. The CDR3 has 17 amino acids. Trimming removed 4 bases at V and 0 bases at J, with 17 bases between. CDR3: CASSRPTGILAKNIQYF. The CDR3 bases are TGCGCCAGCAGCAGGCCAACGGGGATTCTAGCCAAAAACATTCAGTACTTC.

This clone was counted between two and nine times. J is TRBJ1-2 and V is TRBV2; D possibly corresponds to TRBD1 (5 bases). The length of the CDR3 is 15 residues. With 6 bases removed from V and 3 bases from J, the gap between germline ends came to 17 bases. Germline-derived CDR1 and CDR2 are SNHLY and FYNNEI. Here the CDR3 reads CASRDPVTDYYGYTF. The DNA for the CDR3 is TGTGCCAGCAGAGACCCCGTGACAGACTACTATGGCTACACCTTC.

This chain links TRBV7-2 with TRBJ1-5; D unresolved. The length of the CDR3 is 14 residues. V dropped 1 base and J dropped 6 bases, with 10 bases sitting between them. Germline V lookup: CDR1 SGHTA, CDR2 FQGNSA. CDR3 in amino acids: CASSLGQVVQPQHF. The CDR3 nucleotides are TGTGCCAGCAGCTTAGGGCAGGTCGTTCAGCCCCAGCATTTT.

This clone was picked up one time. The gene calls are TRBV3-1 (or the pseudogene TRBV3-2) and TRBJ2-3; 13 bases fit TRBD2. The length of the CDR3 is 17 residues. The V and J ends lost 3 bases and 1 base, in that order; junction bases with no gene match: 4. CDR1 is LGHDT, CDR2 YNNKEL, per germline (reference sequence). The CDR3 sequence: CASSHQTSGRRTDTQYF. The CDR3 nucleotides are TGTGCCAGCAGCCACCAGACTAGCGGGAGGCGCACAGATACGCAGTATTTT.

The chain links TRBV18 to TRBJ1-1; 7 nucleotides line up with TRBD1. Losses at the gene ends were 6 bases for V and 2 bases for J; bases not matched to a gene: 9. This CDR3 spans 15 amino acids. Germline V gene sequence: CDR1 KGHSH, CDR2 LQKENI. CDR3 region: CASSPTGAQNTEAFF. In DNA form, the CDR3 reads TGTGCCAGCTCTCCAACAGGGGCCCAAAACACTGAAGCTTTCTTT.

V and J are TRBV27 and TRBJ2-7, with TRBD1 matching 9 bases. Germline-derived CDR1 and CDR2 are MNHEY and SMNVEV (reference sequence). V shed 10 bases and J 5 bases; nucleotides not matched to a gene: 9. The CDR3 sequence is 13 residues long. The DNA for the CDR3 is TGTGCCACCCGGGACAGGGTAATTGACGAGCAGTACTTC. Its protein product is CATRDRVIDEQYF.

The rearrangement links TRBV4-3 to TRBJ2-3, with 10 bases aligning to TRBD2. The CDR3 totals 15 residues. Trimming took 3 bases from V and 8 from J; bases not matched to a gene: 8. Germline CDR1 reads LGHNA; CDR2 reads YSLEER. This chain's CDR3 is CASSHLTSGRVTQYF. In DNA form, the CDR3 reads TGCGCCAGCAGCCACTTGACTAGCGGGCGCGTTACGCAGTATTTT.

The rearrangement uses TRBV30 and TRBJ2-2; 10 bases agree with TRBD1. With 3 bases clipped from V and 2 bases from J, the junction kept 3 bases outside the gene matches. This CDR3 has 15 amino acids. The germline V gene has CDR1 GTSNPN and CDR2 SVGIG (reference sequence). The CDR3 DNA is TGTGCCTGGAGAAGACAGGGGGCAAACACCGGGGAGCTGTTTTTT. It encodes CAWRRQGANTGELFF.

This chain links TRBV3-1 (or the pseudogene TRBV3-2) with TRBJ1-2; 9 bases are shared with TRBD1. The germline V gene has CDR1 LGHDT and CDR2 YNNKEL (reference sequence). The CDR3 is 15 residues long. The J segment lost 1 base and the V segment lost 5 bases, leaving 5 bases of the junction unmatched. This CDR3 is CASSSGTGYNYGYTF. DNA of the CDR3: TGTGCCAGCAGCTCCGGGACAGGGTATAACTATGGCTACACCTTC.

This chain joins TRBV5-6 and TRBJ2-5; 9 nucleotides align to TRBD2. CDR1 is SGHDT and CDR2 is YYEEEE in the germline V gene. The CDR3 contains 13 residues. V was pared by 0 bases and J by 13 bases, with 7 bases of the junction left unmatched. CDR3 bases: TGTGCCAGCAGCTTGGAAGGGGCTAGCGGGGTGTACTTC. Translated: CASSLEGASGVYF.

This clone has just one count. This chain links TRBV19 with TRBJ1-5; 11 nucleotides match TRBD1. Trimming at V came to 8 bases and at J to 7 bases, leaving 7 bases not matched to a gene. This CDR3 region has 14 residues. Looked up from germline, CDR1 is LNHDA and CDR2 is SQIVND (reference sequence). The CDR3 sequence: CASAGTGGTQPQHF. The CDR3 nucleotides read TGTGCCAGTGCCGGGACAGGGGGAACGCAGCCCCAGCATTTT.

The J gene is TRBJ1-6, the V gene TRBV6-5; D gene uncertain. CDR1 and CDR2 (germline): MNHEY, SVGAGI. This CDR3 is built from 13 residues. The ends were cut back, 4 bases at V and 4 bases at J, with 5 bases in the middle. CDR3 sequence reads: CASSLTYNSPLHF. The DNA for the CDR3 is TGTGCCAGCAGTTTGACATATAATTCACCCCTCCACTTT.

This sequence joins TRBV3-1 (or the pseudogene TRBV3-2) and TRBJ2-1; 9 bases align to TRBD2. V gave up 4 bases and J gave up 10 bases; unmatched junction bases: 17. Per the germline V gene, CDR1 is LGHDT and CDR2 is YNNKEL (reference sequence). This CDR3 region has 17 residues. The CDR3 spells CASSPSTFSGGPREQFF. The CDR3 region has the DNA TGTGCCAGCAGCCCCTCTACGTTTAGCGGGGGCCCACGGGAGCAGTTCTTC.

The chain links TRBV6-2 or TRBV6-3 to TRBJ2-7; 10 bases fit TRBD2. CDR1 MNHEY and CDR2 SVGEGT come from the germline V gene. This CDR3 region has 15 residues. Trimming cost V 5 bases and J 3 bases; bases outside gene matches: 7. The CDR3 region is CASSDPAGGSYEQYF. As DNA, the CDR3 is TGTGCCAGCAGTGATCCAGCGGGGGGGAGCTACGAGCAGTACTTC.

The chain is built from TRBV12-3 or TRBV12-4 and TRBJ1-1; TRBD1 agrees at 7 bases. There are 13 residues in the CDR3. The junction had 4 bases not matched to a gene; V was cut back by 5 bases and J by 4 bases. CDR3 DNA: TGTGCCAGCAGTGATGGGACAGCCACTGAAGCTTTCTTT. Encoded protein: CASSDGTATEAFF.

The rearrangement links TRBV10-3 to TRBJ2-5; D is unclear. This CDR3 has 13 residues. With 9 bases removed from V and 5 bases from J, the gap between germline ends came to 16 bases. Germline V gene sequence: CDR1 ENHRY, CDR2 SYGVKD. The CDR3 coding sequence is TGTGCCATTTCTGAGGCGTCGGAGGAGACCCAGTACTTC. Residues: CAISEASEETQYF.

CDR3 sequence reads: CASSPGQAPSEAFF. Here the CDR3 DNA reads TGTGCCAGCTCCCCAGGACAGGCTCCTTCTGAAGCTTTCTTT. This chain joins TRBV18 and TRBJ1-1; 7 nucleotides align to TRBD1. The ends lost 6 bases at V and 6 bases at J; junction bases unmatched: 10. This CDR3 has 14 residues. The V gene's germline CDR1 is KGHSH and CDR2 LQKENI.

This chain links TRBV11-2 with TRBJ1-2; tentatively, D is TRBD1 (5 bases). The CDR3 has 15 residues. CDR1 and CDR2 from the germline V gene are SGHAT and FQNNGV. V lost 5 bases, J lost 2 bases, and 15 bases lay in between. The CDR3 nucleotides are TGTGCCAGCAGCCTACCGCCAGGACAAAACTATGGCTACACCTTC. Its protein is CASSLPPGQNYGYTF.

The chain employs TRBV3-1 (or the pseudogene TRBV3-2) and TRBJ1-1; D gene ambiguous. Trimming removed 4 bases at V and 0 bases at J, with 15 bases between. Germline V gene sequence: CDR1 LGHDT, CDR2 YNNKEL (reference sequence). CDR3 length equals 16 residues. DNA of the CDR3: TGTGCCAGCAGCCGGAGCGGTGGATTAATGAACACTGAAGCTTTCTTT. Translation: CASSRSGGLMNTEAFF.

The J gene is TRBJ2-7, the V gene TRBV6-2 or TRBV6-3; TRBD1 matches at 8 bases. This CDR3 has 14 residues. CDR1 MNHEY and CDR2 SVGEGT come from the germline V gene. Germline trimming cut 5 bases from V and 1 base from J; bases unmatched to any gene: 4. CDR3 sequence reads: CASSIRDRSYEQYV. Here the CDR3 DNA reads TGTGCCAGCAGTATCCGGGACAGGTCCTACGAGCAGTACGTC.

The J gene is TRBJ2-1, the V gene TRBV9, with a weak D call TRBD1 (5 bases). Per the germline V gene, CDR1 is SGDLS and CDR2 is YYNGEE. The CDR3 totals 19 residues. V was cut by 4 bases and J by 0 bases, with 23 bases left in between. CDR3 bases: TGTGCCAGCAGCTTAGGGGCCAGTGCCCTTTTAAGCTCCTACAATGAGCAGTTCTTC. Translation: CASSLGASALLSSYNEQFF.

This chain joins TRBV9 and TRBJ2-3; the match to TRBD2 covers 8 bases. CDR1 and CDR2 from the germline V gene are SGDLS and YYNGEE. V was clipped by 2 bases and J by 4 bases; unmatched bases: 9. The CDR3 contains 16 residues. CDR3 protein: CASSVPPGLAPDTQYF. DNA for the CDR3: TGTGCCAGCAGCGTGCCCCCAGGACTAGCCCCAGATACGCAGTATTTT.